This T cell receptor (beta chain) was recorded in a study of breast tumors, draining lymph nodes, adjacent tissues. Whole-study findings and limits: Luminal-like breast cancer showed significantly higher tumor–nontumor repertoire similarity than basal-like.

The lymph nodes were axillary draining lymph nodes from breast cancer patients. One entry per CDR3 protein results from TCRdb running MiXCR on the multiplex PCR reads. Counted here are 270,000 or so distinct CDR3 sequences, roughly 30% occurring once; the ten biggest clones make up about 1.2%. CDR1 and CDR2 from the germline V gene are DFQATT and SNEGSKA (reference sequence). The CDR3 extends over 17 amino acids. V lost 0 bases, J lost 5 bases, and 10 bases stayed unmatched. In this sample, this clonotype turned up many times. No antigen is known for it. The chain has TRBV20-1 and TRBJ2-1, with TRBD2 matching over 10 bases. Material: axillary lymph node tissue. The clonotype comes from a female donor with breast cancer. Some clones in this sample may be carry-over from other donors' samples. The CDR3 loop reads CSARDQEREGLNNEQFF. The CDR3 coding sequence is TGCAGTGCTAGAGATCAGGAGCGGGAGGGCCTCAACAATGAGCAGTTCTTC.